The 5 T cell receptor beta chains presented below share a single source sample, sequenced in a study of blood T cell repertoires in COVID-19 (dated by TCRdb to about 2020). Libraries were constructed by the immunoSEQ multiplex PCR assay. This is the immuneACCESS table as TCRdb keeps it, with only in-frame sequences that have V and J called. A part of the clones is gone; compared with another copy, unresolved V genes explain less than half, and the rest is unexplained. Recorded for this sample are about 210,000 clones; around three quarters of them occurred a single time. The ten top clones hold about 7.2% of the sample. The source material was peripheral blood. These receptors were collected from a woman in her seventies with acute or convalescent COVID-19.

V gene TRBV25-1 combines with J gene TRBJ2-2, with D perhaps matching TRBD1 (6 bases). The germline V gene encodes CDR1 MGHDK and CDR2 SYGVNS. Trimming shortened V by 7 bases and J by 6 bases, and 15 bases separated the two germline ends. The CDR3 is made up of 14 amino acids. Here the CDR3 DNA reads TGTGCCAGCATCGAAAACGCAGGGGCCGGGGAGCTGTTTTTT. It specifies CASIENAGAGELFF.

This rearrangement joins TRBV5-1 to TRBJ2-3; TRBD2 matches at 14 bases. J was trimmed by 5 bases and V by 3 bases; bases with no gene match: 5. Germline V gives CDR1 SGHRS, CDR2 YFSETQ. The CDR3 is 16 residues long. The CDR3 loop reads CASSSGLAGAGDTQYF. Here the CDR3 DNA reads TGCGCCAGCAGCTCGGGACTAGCGGGGGCAGGAGATACGCAGTATTTT.

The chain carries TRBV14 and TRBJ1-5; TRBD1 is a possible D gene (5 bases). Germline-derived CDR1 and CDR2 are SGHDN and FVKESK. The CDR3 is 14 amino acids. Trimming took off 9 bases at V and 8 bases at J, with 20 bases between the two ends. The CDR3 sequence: CARGGSRVREPQHF. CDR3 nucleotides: TGTGCCAGGGGGGGTAGTAGGGTTAGGGAGCCCCAGCATTTT. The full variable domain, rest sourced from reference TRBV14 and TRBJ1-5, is EAGVTQFPSHSVIEKGQTVTLRCDPISGHDNLYWYRRVMGKEIKFLLHFVKESKQDESGMPNNRFLAERTGGTYSTLKVQPAELEDSGVYFCARGGSRVREPQHFGDGTRLSIL.

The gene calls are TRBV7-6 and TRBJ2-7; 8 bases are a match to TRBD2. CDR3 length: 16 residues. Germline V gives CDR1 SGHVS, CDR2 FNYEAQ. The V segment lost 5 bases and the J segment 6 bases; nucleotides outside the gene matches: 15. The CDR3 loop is CASSASSGTRGGEQYF. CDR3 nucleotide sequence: TGTGCCAGCAGCGCAAGCTCCGGGACTAGAGGGGGCGAGCAGTACTTC.

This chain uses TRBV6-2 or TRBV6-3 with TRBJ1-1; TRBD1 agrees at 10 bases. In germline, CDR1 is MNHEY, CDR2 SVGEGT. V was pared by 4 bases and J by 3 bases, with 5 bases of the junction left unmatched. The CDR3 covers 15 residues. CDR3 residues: CASSLRTGGDTEAFF. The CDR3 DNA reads TGTGCCAGCAGTTTGAGGACAGGGGGGGACACTGAAGCTTTCTTT.